The table lists the clone carrying this T cell receptor beta chain with many counts. Some clones are missing from TCRdb's copy, which holds only in-frame ones; the method was immunoSEQ multiplex PCR. The sample yields 400,000 to 500,000 clones, about 80% seen once. The germline V gene has CDR1 SGHAT and CDR2 FQDESV (reference sequence). The CDR3 totals 13 residues. V lost 7 bases and J 7 bases, leaving 13 bases between the germline ends. The sample is drawn from a study of shared clonotypes between healthy human individuals. The chain joins TRBV11-1 to TRBJ2-2; D is uncertain. The clonotype comes from a woman aged 40 to 50 in good health. Some clones in this sample may be carry-over from other donors' samples. The source material was PBMCs. The CDR3 is CASTSVSNGELFF. CDR3 in DNA: TGTGCCAGCACCTCGGTGTCCAACGGGGAGCTGTTTTTT.